Listed below are T cell receptor beta chains from one sample, sequenced in a study of T-cell reconstitution after alpha-beta-depleted transplantation in children. Each CDR3 protein gets one entry after TCRdb re-called the PCR reads with MiXCR. Among fewer than 750,000 distinct CDR3 sequences listed, 20% to 25% were seen once. The sample consisted of PBMCs, mostly from graft donor cells, taken 360 days after TCRalphabeta/CD19-depleted stem cell transplant. The origin of the receptors is a boy in the first two years of life who had a stem cell transplant for acute myeloid leukemia, so the T cells may come from the graft donor. CDR3s include the opening cysteine and the closing phenylalanine or tryptophan. The order of the fields is D gene, J gene, clone size, V gene, CDR3 protein, CDR3 DNA. D genes are given only for firm matches. Expanded clones are given a class, and other clones once, few, many or no size at all.

d_gene: .; j_gene: TRBJ1-1; abundance: few; v_gene: TRBV7-3; CDR3aa: CASSRGAGRTLKAFF; CDR3nt: TGTGCCAGCAGCCGAGGGGCTGGAAGGACGTTAAAAGCTTTCTTT
d_gene: .; j_gene: TRBJ1-2; abundance: .; v_gene: TRBV6-5; CDR3aa: CASSSQGSYTF; CDR3nt: TGTGCCAGCAGTTCCCAGGGAAGCTACACCTTC
d_gene: .; j_gene: TRBJ2-4; abundance: .; v_gene: TRBV6-1; CDR3aa: CASSGSTRAKNIQYF; CDR3nt: TGTGCCAGCAGTGGAAGCACTAGAGCCAAAAACATTCAGTACTTC
d_gene: .; j_gene: TRBJ2-3; abundance: many; v_gene: TRBV11-2; CDR3aa: CASSLVGNTDTQYF; CDR3nt: TGTGCCAGCAGCTTAGTAGGGAACACAGATACGCAGTATTTT
d_gene: .; j_gene: TRBJ2-1; abundance: .; v_gene: TRBV10-2; CDR3aa: CASSESMASSYNEQFF; CDR3nt: TGCGCCAGCAGTGAGTCGATGGCTAGCTCCTACAATGAGCAGTTCTTC
d_gene: .; j_gene: TRBJ2-7; abundance: .; v_gene: TRBV3-1; CDR3aa: CASSQDALPAYEQYF; CDR3nt: TGTGCCAGCAGCCAAGACGCCTTGCCGGCCTACGAGCAGTACTTC
d_gene: .; j_gene: TRBJ2-2; abundance: many; v_gene: TRBV29-1; CDR3aa: CSASSNTGELFF; CDR3nt: TGCAGCGCTTCGTCGAACACCGGGGAGCTGTTTTTT
d_gene: .; j_gene: TRBJ2-2; abundance: few; v_gene: TRBV5-6; CDR3aa: CASSSPTNTGELFF; CDR3nt: TGTGCCAGCAGCTCGCCTACGAACACCGGGGAGCTGTTTTTT
d_gene: .; j_gene: TRBJ2-3; abundance: .; v_gene: TRBV15; CDR3aa: CATSRDTTSTDTQYF; CDR3nt: TGTGCCACCAGCAGAGATACCACCAGCACAGATACGCAGTATTTT
d_gene: .; j_gene: TRBJ1-6; abundance: few; v_gene: TRBV20-1; CDR3aa: CSARHPAPGEEESPLHF; CDR3nt: TGCAGTGCTAGACACCCAGCGCCTGGGGAGGAGGAGTCACCCCTCCACTTT
d_gene: .; j_gene: TRBJ2-2; abundance: few; v_gene: TRBV7-2; CDR3aa: CASSLVPAGELFF; CDR3nt: TGTGCCAGCAGCTTAGTCCCGGCCGGGGAGCTGTTTTTT
d_gene: TRBD2; j_gene: TRBJ2-7; abundance: many; v_gene: TRBV15; CDR3aa: CATSRGGTNLYEQYF; CDR3nt: TGTGCCACCAGCCGGGGGGGGACTAATCTCTACGAGCAGTACTTC
d_gene: .; j_gene: TRBJ2-1; abundance: .; v_gene: TRBV9; CDR3aa: CASSAATGSLEQFF; CDR3nt: TGTGCCAGCAGCGCAGCAACAGGGTCCCTTGAGCAGTTCTTC
d_gene: .; j_gene: TRBJ1-2; abundance: many; v_gene: TRBV29-1; CDR3aa: CSVWSRDRGGYGYTF; CDR3nt: TGCAGCGTTTGGAGTCGAGACCGGGGAGGGTATGGCTACACCTTC
d_gene: .; j_gene: TRBJ2-7; abundance: .; v_gene: TRBV6-2/TRBV6-3; CDR3aa: CASHQGAYEQYF; CDR3nt: TGTGCCAGCCACCAGGGCGCCTACGAGCAGTACTTC
d_gene: TRBD2; j_gene: TRBJ2-5; abundance: .; v_gene: TRBV11-2; CDR3aa: CASSLVTGGLETQYF; CDR3nt: TGTGCCAGCAGCTTAGTCACGGGGGGGCTGGAGACCCAGTACTTC
d_gene: .; j_gene: TRBJ2-7; abundance: .; v_gene: TRBV12-3/TRBV12-4; CDR3aa: CASSFWGVYEQYF; CDR3nt: TGTGCCAGCAGTTTTTGGGGGGTTTACGAGCAGTACTTC
d_gene: .; j_gene: TRBJ1-4; abundance: many; v_gene: TRBV20-1; CDR3aa: CSARNFATNEKLFF; CDR3nt: TGCAGTGCTAGAAATTTTGCAACTAATGAAAAACTGTTTTTT
d_gene: .; j_gene: TRBJ1-2; abundance: .; v_gene: TRBV25-1; CDR3aa: CASSDLGGPKANGYTF; CDR3nt: TGTGCCAGCAGTGATCTCGGGGGCCCCAAAGCAAATGGCTACACCTTC
d_gene: .; j_gene: TRBJ2-5; abundance: .; v_gene: TRBV12-3/TRBV12-4; CDR3aa: CASRVTSSETQYF; CDR3nt: TGTGCCAGCAGGGTAACTAGTTCAGAGACCCAGTACTTC
d_gene: .; j_gene: TRBJ2-1; abundance: many; v_gene: TRBV4-3; CDR3aa: CASSQGVTGVGEQFF; CDR3nt: TGCGCCAGCAGCCAAGGAGTGACTGGGGTGGGTGAGCAGTTCTTC
d_gene: .; j_gene: TRBJ1-1; abundance: few; v_gene: TRBV6-2/TRBV6-3; CDR3aa: CASSYNGGYTEAFF; CDR3nt: TGTGCCAGCAGTTACAATGGGGGGTACACTGAAGCTTTCTTT
d_gene: TRBD2; j_gene: TRBJ2-3; abundance: few; v_gene: TRBV5-1; CDR3aa: CASSAGGADTQYF; CDR3nt: TGCGCCAGCAGTGCGGGGGGCGCAGATACGCAGTATTTT
d_gene: .; j_gene: TRBJ2-3; abundance: few; v_gene: TRBV5-1; CDR3aa: CASSSEQVTSTDTQYF; CDR3nt: TGCGCCAGCAGCTCGGAACAGGTTACTAGCACAGATACGCAGTATTTT
d_gene: .; j_gene: TRBJ2-2; abundance: few; v_gene: TRBV6-6; CDR3aa: CASMQTNTGELFF; CDR3nt: TGTGCCAGCATGCAAACGAACACCGGGGAGCTGTTTTTT
d_gene: .; j_gene: TRBJ1-4; abundance: many; v_gene: TRBV12-3/TRBV12-4; CDR3aa: CASCPSNEKLFF; CDR3nt: TGTGCCAGCTGCCCTAGCAATGAAAAACTGTTTTTT
d_gene: TRBD1; j_gene: TRBJ2-6; abundance: .; v_gene: TRBV9; CDR3aa: CASSGPGTGGANVLTF; CDR3nt: TGTGCCAGCAGCGGACCTGGGACAGGGGGGGCCAACGTCCTGACTTTC
d_gene: .; j_gene: TRBJ2-6; abundance: many; v_gene: TRBV24-1; CDR3aa: CAIGRSGANVLTF; CDR3nt: TGTGCTATAGGGCGTTCTGGGGCCAACGTCCTGACTTTC
d_gene: TRBD1; j_gene: TRBJ2-1; abundance: .; v_gene: TRBV5-1; CDR3aa: CASGRQGGGNEQFF; CDR3nt: TGCGCCAGCGGGCGACAGGGGGGAGGGAATGAGCAGTTCTTC
d_gene: TRBD2; j_gene: TRBJ2-3; abundance: few; v_gene: TRBV11-2; CDR3aa: CASSSTATVRGDGNTQYF; CDR3nt: TGTGCCAGCAGCTCCACTGCAACGGTTCGGGGGGATGGAAATACGCAGTATTTT
d_gene: TRBD1; j_gene: TRBJ2-7; abundance: many; v_gene: TRBV20-1; CDR3aa: CSARADRGDYEQYF; CDR3nt: TGCAGTGCTAGAGCGGACAGGGGAGACTACGAGCAGTACTTC
d_gene: .; j_gene: TRBJ2-5; abundance: .; v_gene: TRBV6-1; CDR3aa: CASSEKSAQETQYF; CDR3nt: TGTGCCAGCAGTGAAAAATCAGCCCAAGAGACCCAGTACTTC
d_gene: .; j_gene: TRBJ1-1; abundance: .; v_gene: TRBV29-1; CDR3aa: CSVESGQYTEAFF; CDR3nt: TGCAGCGTTGAATCAGGACAATACACTGAAGCTTTCTTT
d_gene: .; j_gene: TRBJ2-1; abundance: few; v_gene: TRBV5-1; CDR3aa: CASSPDGNEQFF; CDR3nt: TGCGCCAGCAGCCCGGACGGGAATGAGCAGTTCTTC
d_gene: .; j_gene: TRBJ1-1; abundance: .; v_gene: TRBV20-1; CDR3aa: CSARGTLDTEAFF; CDR3nt: TGCAGTGCTAGGGGTACATTGGACACTGAAGCTTTCTTT
d_gene: TRBD1; j_gene: TRBJ2-7; abundance: .; v_gene: TRBV18; CDR3aa: CASSPSLSKDRDSYEQYF; CDR3nt: TGTGCCAGCTCACCCTCACTCTCTAAGGACAGGGACTCCTACGAGCAGTACTTC
d_gene: .; j_gene: TRBJ2-5; abundance: .; v_gene: TRBV6-2/TRBV6-3; CDR3aa: CASSFQGLFAQETQYF; CDR3nt: TGTGCCAGCAGTTTCCAAGGACTCTTCGCCCAAGAGACCCAGTACTTC
d_gene: TRBD2; j_gene: TRBJ2-2; abundance: few; v_gene: TRBV20-1; CDR3aa: CSARGGGLTTGELFF; CDR3nt: TGCAGTGCTAGGGGCGGGGGTCTTACAACCGGGGAGCTGTTTTTT
d_gene: .; j_gene: TRBJ2-3; abundance: few; v_gene: TRBV6-5; CDR3aa: CASSYSTLHTQYF; CDR3nt: TGTGCCAGCAGTTACTCGACATTGCATACGCAGTATTTT
d_gene: TRBD2; j_gene: TRBJ2-5; abundance: few; v_gene: TRBV20-1; CDR3aa: CSGLAGGQETQYF; CDR3nt: TGCAGCGGATTAGCGGGGGGGCAAGAGACCCAGTACTTC
d_gene: .; j_gene: TRBJ2-2; abundance: few; v_gene: TRBV28; CDR3aa: CAFGWPNTGELFF; CDR3nt: TGTGCCTTTGGGTGGCCCAACACCGGGGAGCTGTTTTTT
d_gene: .; j_gene: TRBJ2-4; abundance: .; v_gene: TRBV28; CDR3aa: CASRPRRSIQYF; CDR3nt: TGTGCCAGCAGGCCCAGGCGGAGCATTCAGTACTTC
d_gene: .; j_gene: TRBJ2-2; abundance: .; v_gene: TRBV6-5; CDR3aa: CASSYSNFYGDTGELFF; CDR3nt: TGTGCCAGCAGTTACTCGAATTTCTATGGGGACACCGGGGAGCTGTTTTTT
d_gene: TRBD2; j_gene: TRBJ2-1; abundance: few; v_gene: TRBV6-1; CDR3aa: CASGPGRAYNEQFF; CDR3nt: TGTGCCAGCGGTCCCGGGAGGGCCTACAATGAGCAGTTCTTC
d_gene: TRBD2; j_gene: TRBJ2-5; abundance: .; v_gene: TRBV9; CDR3aa: CASSAQPGLSSTQYF; CDR3nt: TGTGCCAGCAGCGCACAGCCGGGACTATCATCGACCCAGTACTTC
d_gene: .; j_gene: TRBJ1-1; abundance: few; v_gene: TRBV5-1; CDR3aa: CASSMANTEAFF; CDR3nt: TGCGCCAGCAGCATGGCGAACACTGAAGCTTTCTTT
d_gene: .; j_gene: TRBJ1-6; abundance: many; v_gene: TRBV7-2; CDR3aa: CASSLRTSPYNSPLHF; CDR3nt: TGTGCCAGCAGCTTAAGGACTAGTCCTTATAATTCACCCCTCCACTTT
d_gene: .; j_gene: TRBJ1-5; abundance: few; v_gene: TRBV12-3/TRBV12-4; CDR3aa: CASSLGIGVVGNQPQHF; CDR3nt: TGTGCCAGCAGTTTAGGTATCGGGGTAGTAGGGAATCAGCCCCAGCATTTT
d_gene: TRBD1; j_gene: TRBJ2-5; abundance: .; v_gene: TRBV29-1; CDR3aa: CSVEGTGGRETQYF; CDR3nt: TGCAGCGTTGAAGGGACAGGGGGCCGTGAGACCCAGTACTTC
d_gene: .; j_gene: TRBJ2-1; abundance: few; v_gene: TRBV5-6; CDR3aa: CASSFQGTGTYNEQFF; CDR3nt: TGTGCCAGCAGCTTCCAGGGCACGGGAACCTACAATGAGCAGTTCTTC
d_gene: TRBD2; j_gene: TRBJ2-7; abundance: .; v_gene: TRBV20-1; CDR3aa: CSASLRGEGYEQYF; CDR3nt: TGCAGTGCTAGCCTGCGGGGGGAGGGGTACGAGCAGTACTTC